The subject of this entry is one T cell receptor beta chain. Antigen unknown. The entry originates in a study of T cells in Graves' hyperthyroidism and ophthalmopathy. Study in general: The blood sample was taken at first diagnosis, before treatment began. Study-wide points: Ophthalmopathy and stable hyperthyroidism were separated by a 13 V-J model. Most clonotypes expanded in thyroid above 0.001 were likewise present in blood.

Amplification targeted TCR beta CDR3 regions from RNA transcripts. HTBI primers were employed in a first-round RT-PCR of the TCR CDR3. TCRdb processed the multiplex PCR reads anew with MiXCR; each CDR3 protein has one entry. The sample records 300,000 to 400,000 distinct CDR3 sequences, 21% being singletons. Germline assignment: CDR1 MNHEY and CDR2 SVGEGT. Between the trimmed V and J ends, which lost 5 bases and 4 bases, there was a span of 17 bases. CDR3 size: 15 residues. PBMCs were obtained from approximately 9.2 ml fresh peripheral blood. This chain connects TRBV6-2 or TRBV6-3 to TRBJ1-2, with a possible D match to TRBD1 (5 bases). The receptor was isolated from a woman aged 50 to 60 with Graves' hyperthyroidism. The sequencing sample was made of blood. Here the CDR3 DNA reads TGTGCCAGCAGTCCTTCGGGGACCCATTCCTATGGCTACACCTTC. Protein: CASSPSGTHSYGYTF.